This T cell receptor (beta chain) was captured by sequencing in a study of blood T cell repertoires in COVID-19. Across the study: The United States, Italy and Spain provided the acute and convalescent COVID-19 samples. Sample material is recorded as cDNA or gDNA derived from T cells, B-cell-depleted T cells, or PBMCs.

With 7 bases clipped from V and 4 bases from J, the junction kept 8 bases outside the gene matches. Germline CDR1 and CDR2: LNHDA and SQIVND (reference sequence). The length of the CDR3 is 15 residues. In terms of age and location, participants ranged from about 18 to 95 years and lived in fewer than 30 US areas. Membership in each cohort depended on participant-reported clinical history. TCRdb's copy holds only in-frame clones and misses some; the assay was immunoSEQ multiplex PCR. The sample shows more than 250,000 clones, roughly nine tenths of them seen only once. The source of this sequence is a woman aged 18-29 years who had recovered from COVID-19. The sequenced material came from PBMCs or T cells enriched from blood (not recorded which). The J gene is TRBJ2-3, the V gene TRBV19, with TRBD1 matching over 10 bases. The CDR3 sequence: CASKVDRGQADTQYF. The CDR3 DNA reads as TGTGCCAGTAAAGTCGACAGGGGGCAGGCAGATACGCAGTATTTT. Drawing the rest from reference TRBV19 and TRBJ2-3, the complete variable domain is DGGITQSPKYLFRKEGQNVTLSCEQNLNHDAMYWYRQDPGQGLRLIYYSQIVNDFQKGDIAEGYSVSREKKESFPLTVTSAQKNPTAFYLCASKVDRGQADTQYFGPGTRLTVL.